The 5 T cell receptor beta chains listed next were all sequenced from one sample in a study of blood T cell repertoires in COVID-19. The assay was immunoSEQ multiplex PCR, and TCRdb's table has in-frame clones only and misses some. The sample records roughly 150,000 clones, 80% to 90% being singletons. The sequencing sample was made of peripheral blood. All receptors derive from a human donor in a cohort sampled during active COVID-19.

The rearrangement uses TRBV11-3 and TRBJ2-1, with D perhaps TRBD1 (6 bases). Per germline, CDR1 SGHNT and CDR2 YENEEA. The CDR3 runs to 15 residues. The ends were cut back, 3 bases at V and 8 bases at J, with 17 bases in the middle. The CDR3 sequence is CASSLGTGHRDEQFF. CDR3 coding DNA: TGTGCCAGCAGCTTGGGTACAGGGCATAGGGATGAGCAGTTCTTC.

The V and J genes are TRBV15 and TRBJ2-5; the D gene is possibly TRBD2 (7 bases). The CDR3 loop spans 14 amino acids. With 1 base removed from V and 7 bases from J, the gap between germline ends came to 13 bases. Germline V gene sequence: CDR1 LNHNV, CDR2 YYDKDF (reference sequence). CDR3 region: CATSRAGEGGTQYF. DNA of the CDR3: TGTGCCACCAGCAGAGCCGGGGAGGGGGGGACCCAGTACTTC.

V gene TRBV11-3 combines with J gene TRBJ1-1; 8 nucleotides line up with TRBD1. Looked up from germline, CDR1 is SGHNT and CDR2 is YENEEA. The length of the CDR3 is 14 residues. Trimming took 5 bases from V and 2 from J; bases not matched to a gene: 4. CDR3 nucleotides: TGTGCCAGCAGCCCCGGGACAGGTAACACTGAAGCTTTCTTT. It translates to CASSPGTGNTEAFF.

The rearrangement uses TRBV18 and TRBJ2-7; 8 positions agree with TRBD1. CDR1 KGHSH and CDR2 LQKENI come from the germline V gene. The CDR3 sequence is 14 residues long. V lost 5 bases and J lost 1; bases outside the gene matches: 4. The CDR3 DNA follows: TGTGCCAGCTCAACCGGACAGGGTTCCTACGAGCAGTACTTC. It encodes CASSTGQGSYEQYF. Variable domain in full (rest from reference TRBV18 and TRBJ2-7): NAGVMQNPRHLVRRRGQEARLRCSPMKGHSHVYWYRQLPEEGLKFMVYLQKENIIDESGMPKERFSAEFPKEGPSILRIQQVVRGDSAAYFCASSTGQGSYEQYFGPGTRLTVT.

This rearrangement joins TRBV7-9 to TRBJ1-1, with 9 positions matching TRBD1. The CDR3 is 14 residues long. Germline V CDR1 and CDR2: SEHNR, FQNEAQ (reference sequence). The V segment lost 6 bases and the J segment 3 bases; nucleotides outside the gene matches: 5. In nucleotides, the CDR3 is TGTGCCAGCAGAATGGACAGGGGTTACACTGAAGCTTTCTTT. Its protein is CASRMDRGYTEAFF.